This TCR beta chain was found in a study of vaccination and CD4 T cells after COVID-19. Background on the study: The study drew post-COVID samples a median about 100 days after diagnosis (range 35 to 161). Study-wide findings and caveats: Going from roughly 21 to 40, median SARS-CoV-2-reactive clonotypes did not rise significantly.

Treatment reported: roughly 10-day PBMC culture with coronavirus spike peptide pools or control peptides (ViraFEST assay). The ends were cut back, 6 bases at V and 6 bases at J, with 12 bases in the middle. The CDR3 has 12 amino acids. Germline V lookup: CDR1 MNHNS, CDR2 SASEGT. With respect to this clonotype: Its antigen is currently unknown.

CD4+ T cells that had been cultured provided DNA sequenced with the Oncomine TCR Beta short-read assay. From cultured CD4+ T cells, genomic DNA was extracted. MiXCR was run by TCRdb on the PCR reads, yielding one entry per CDR3 protein. The data contain roughly 12,000 distinct CDR3 sequences, 25% to 35% of them singletons. The sample consisted of CD4+ T cells from blood, cultured in vitro, taken before SARS-CoV-2 vaccination. The sequence was collected from a human donor who received a COVID-19 vaccine. The chain employs TRBV6-1 and TRBJ2-7, with D unresolved. The CDR3 coding sequence is TGTGCCAGCAGCTCTACGAGATCCGAGCAGTACTTC. Amino acids: CASSSTRSEQYF.